The 29 T cell receptor beta chains below come from one sample, sequenced in a study of blood T cell repertoires in COVID-19. TCRdb's copy holds only in-frame clones and misses some; the assay was immunoSEQ multiplex PCR. The table has about 230,000 clones, 75% to 85% seen once; the top ten hold 4% to 6%. Material: peripheral blood. Receptors were obtained from a middle-aged man with COVID-19, enrolled during active disease.

V is TRBV2 and J is TRBJ1-1, with D uncertain. The germline V gene encodes CDR1 SNHLY and CDR2 FYNNEI. The CDR3 spans 15 residues. The V end lost 2 bases, the J end lost 3 bases, and 13 bases lay between the germline ends. The CDR3 DNA is TGTGCCAGCAGTGAAAGAGCCCGCGGGGACACTGAAGCTTTCTTT. Protein: CASSERARGDTEAFF. Filled out from reference TRBV2 and TRBJ1-1, the complete variable domain reads EPEVTQTPSHQVTQMGQEVILRCVPISNHLYFYWYRQILGQKVEFLVSFYNNEISEKSEIFDDQFSVERPDGSNFTLKIRSTKLEDSAMYFCASSERARGDTEAFFGQGTRLTVV.

This clone was detected once. J is TRBJ2-1 and V is TRBV27; 9 bases fit TRBD2. This CDR3 is built from 14 residues. V gave up 8 bases and J gave up 1 base; unmatched junction bases: 3. The germline CDR1 and CDR2 sequences are MNHEY and SMNVEV (reference sequence). CDR3 nucleotides: TGTGCCAGCCGCACTAGCGGGTCCTACAATGAGCAGTTCTTC. Protein product: CASRTSGSYNEQFF.

The CDR3 loop is CASSQGGRGLGYTF. CDR3 in DNA: TGTGCCAGCAGCCAAGGTGGCAGGGGGCTTGGCTACACCTTC. The rearrangement links TRBV3-1 (or the pseudogene TRBV3-2) to TRBJ1-2, with 8 bases lining up with TRBD1. Germline-derived CDR1 and CDR2 are LGHDT and YNNKEL (reference sequence). J gave up 7 bases and V 1 base, and 5 bases lay outside the gene matches. This CDR3 spans 14 amino acids.

This chain links TRBV7-8 with TRBJ2-7; TRBD1 agrees at 9 bases. Losses at the gene ends were 5 bases for V and 6 bases for J; bases not matched to a gene: 5. The CDR3 runs to 13 residues. From germline, CDR1 is SGHVS and CDR2 FQNEAQ. Written as DNA, the CDR3 is TGTGCCAGCAGCACGGGACAGGGTAGCGAGCAGTACTTC. Its protein product is CASSTGQGSEQYF.

The chain is built from TRBV2 and TRBJ1-3, with D possibly being TRBD1 (5 bases). Germline V lookup: CDR1 SNHLY, CDR2 FYNNEI. Trimming shortened V by 2 bases and J by 2 bases, and 7 bases separated the two germline ends. The CDR3 has 14 amino acids. This CDR3 is CASSEPRAGNTIYF. As DNA, the CDR3 is TGTGCCAGCAGTGAACCCAGGGCTGGAAACACCATATATTTT.

This chain joins TRBV5-4 and TRBJ2-7; D possibly corresponds to TRBD1 (6 bases). The CDR3 totals 15 residues. The germline CDR1 and CDR2 sequences are SGHNT and YYREEE (reference sequence). V was pared by 5 bases and J by 2 bases, with 17 bases between. The CDR3 sequence is CASSYYSGTPYEQYF. For the CDR3, the DNA is TGTGCCAGCAGTTATTATTCCGGGACACCCTACGAGCAGTACTTC.

Regarding this clone: Compared with germline, one end of the junction differs, possibly owing to a read error. The rearrangement joins TRBV7-2 to TRBJ2-5; tentative D call: TRBD1 (5 bases). There are 16 residues in the CDR3. Germline lookup yields CDR1 SGHTA and CDR2 FQGNSA. CDR3 in amino acids: CASSLAGSGSQGTQYF. The CDR3 nucleotides read TGTGCCAGCAGCTTAGCGGGGTCAGGGTCCCAAGGGACCCAGTACTTC.

This chain uses TRBV7-3 with TRBJ2-2; unclear D gene. This CDR3 has 15 amino acids. Germline loops: CDR1 SGHTA, CDR2 FQGTGA. With 2 bases removed from V and 5 bases from J, the gap between germline ends came to 12 bases. For the CDR3, the DNA is TGTGCCAGCAGCTTAGAGGCCCCCGGGACCGGGGAGCTGTTTTTT. Its protein is CASSLEAPGTGELFF. The variable domain in full, with the rest retrieved from reference TRBV7-3 and TRBJ2-2, is GAGVSQTPSNKVTEKGKYVELRCDPISGHTALYWYRQSLGQGPEFLIYFQGTGAADDSGLPNDRFFAVRPEGSVSTLKIQRTERGDSAVYLCASSLEAPGTGELFFGEGSRLTVL.

The chain links TRBV28 to TRBJ2-3, with TRBD2 identical over 7 bases. The CDR3 has 16 residues. Germline V gives CDR1 MDHEN, CDR2 SYDVKM. The trim removed 5 bases at V and 4 bases at J, leaving 12 bases unmatched. In nucleotides, the CDR3 is TGTGCCAGCAGTCATCCTAGCGGAGGAAGTCCAGATACGCAGTATTTT. It yields the protein CASSHPSGGSPDTQYF.

The chain joins TRBV4-1 to TRBJ2-7; the match to TRBD1 covers 9 bases. CDR3 size: 15 residues. The germline gives CDR1 MGHRA, CDR2 YSYEKL. The junction had 7 bases not matched to a gene; V was cut back by 5 bases and J by 2 bases. Here the CDR3 reads CASSKGQGIAYEQYF. The CDR3 DNA sequence: TGCGCCAGCAGCAAAGGACAGGGGATTGCCTACGAGCAGTACTTC.

The chain employs TRBV15 and TRBJ2-1; D possibly corresponds to TRBD1 (5 bases). The V end lost 0 bases, the J end lost 3 bases, and 15 bases lay between the germline ends. The CDR3 covers 17 residues. Germline CDR1 and CDR2: LNHNV and YYDKDF (reference sequence). CDR3 in DNA: TGTGCCACCAGCAGAGATTCAAGGGGCGCAGACTACAATGAGCAGTTCTTC. Encoded protein: CATSRDSRGADYNEQFF.

The chain couples TRBV4-3 to TRBJ2-1; TRBD2 is a possible D gene (7 bases). This CDR3 contains 15 residues. The V end was cut by 1 base, the J end by 2 bases, with 9 bases between. Germline V gene lookup returns CDR1 LGHNA and CDR2 YSLEER. The CDR3 is CASSQGGGAYNEQFF. CDR3 DNA sequence: TGCGCCAGCAGCCAAGGAGGGGGGGCCTACAATGAGCAGTTCTTC.

The chain has TRBV14 and TRBJ2-4, with TRBD2 identical over 10 bases. CDR1 SGHDN and CDR2 FVKESK come from the germline V gene. V lost 9 bases and J lost 8; bases outside the gene matches: 7. The CDR3 contains 13 residues. This CDR3 reads CASGSGGTDIQYF. The CDR3 DNA sequence: TGTGCCAGTGGTAGCGGGGGGACGGACATTCAGTACTTC. The entire variable domain, with the rest obtained from reference TRBV14 and TRBJ2-4, is as follows: EAGVTQFPSHSVIEKGQTVTLRCDPISGHDNLYWYRRVMGKEIKFLLHFVKESKQDESGMPNNRFLAERTGGTYSTLKVQPAELEDSGVYFCASGSGGTDIQYFGAGTRLSVL.

The chain uses TRBV5-4 and TRBJ1-4; the match to TRBD1 covers 10 bases. V shed 7 bases and J 12 bases; nucleotides not matched to a gene: 6. CDR3 length equals 12 residues. Germline CDR1 SGHNT, CDR2 YYREEE (reference sequence). CDR3: CASRYGQGELFF. CDR3 DNA sequence: TGTGCCAGCCGATACGGACAGGGGGAACTGTTTTTT.

This chain links TRBV4-3 with TRBJ2-3; 10 bases are a match to TRBD2. CDR1 LGHNA and CDR2 YSLEER come from the germline V gene. This CDR3 has 17 amino acids. The V segment lost 0 bases and the J segment 4 bases; nucleotides outside the gene matches: 7. CDR3 region: CASSQDFSSGGADTQYF. The CDR3 nucleotides are TGCGCCAGCAGCCAAGATTTTTCTAGCGGGGGAGCAGATACGCAGTATTTT.

This rearrangement joins TRBV10-3 to TRBJ2-2; TRBD2 agrees at 10 bases. V lost 5 bases to trimming and J lost 4 bases; unmatched junction nucleotides: 4. Germline V gives CDR1 ENHRY, CDR2 SYGVKD. CDR3 length equals 15 residues. Here the CDR3 DNA reads TGTGCCATCAGTTTAGCGGGGGGCCTCACCGGGGAGCTGTTTTTT. Amino acid sequence: CAISLAGGLTGELFF.

The sample holds one count of this clone. The genes are TRBV29-1 and TRBJ1-2, with 7 bases lining up with TRBD1. V trimming: 6 bases; J trimming: 4 bases; junction bases outside the gene matches: 5. Germline values: CDR1 SQVTM, CDR2 ANQGSEA. The CDR3 has 12 residues. The CDR3 coding sequence is TGCAGCGTCACAGGGGATTTCTATGGCTACACCTTC. Protein product: CSVTGDFYGYTF.

The chain employs TRBV10-1 and TRBJ1-1; a weak D match, TRBD1 (6 bases). V was clipped by 6 bases and J by 1 base, with 9 bases between them. This CDR3 has 13 amino acids. Germline V gives CDR1 WNHNN, CDR2 SYGVQD (reference sequence). CDR3 sequence: CASSLGQNTEAFF. The DNA of the CDR3 is TGCGCCAGCAGCTTGGGACAGAACACTGAAGCTTTCTTT.

The gene calls are TRBV7-3 and TRBJ1-4; tentatively, D is TRBD1 (6 bases). This CDR3 has 14 residues. CDR1 is SGHTA and CDR2 is FQGTGA in the germline V gene. Trimming removed 5 bases at V and 8 bases at J, with 15 bases between. The CDR3 loop is CASSVDQGREKLFF. The CDR3 DNA reads as TGTGCCAGCAGCGTCGATCAGGGGCGCGAAAAACTGTTTTTT.

The genes are TRBV2 and TRBJ2-7; 7 bases fit TRBD1. The CDR3 length is 14 residues. V was pared by 9 bases and J by 3 bases, with 11 bases of the junction left unmatched. Germline-derived CDR1 and CDR2 are SNHLY and FYNNEI. The CDR3 DNA follows: TGTGCCAGTACACCGGGACAGTCCATCTACGAGCAGTACTTC. Protein product: CASTPGQSIYEQYF. The full variable domain, completed using reference TRBV2 and TRBJ2-7, is EPEVTQTPSHQVTQMGQEVILRCVPISNHLYFYWYRQILGQKVEFLVSFYNNEISEKSEIFDDQFSVERPDGSNFTLKIRSTKLEDSAMYFCASTPGQSIYEQYFGPGTRLTVT.

The V call is TRBV9, the J call TRBJ2-2; 8 bases are shared with TRBD1. The trim removed 4 bases at V and 5 bases at J, leaving 13 bases unmatched. Germline CDR1 is SGDLS and CDR2 is YYNGEE. The CDR3 length is 17 residues. CDR3 bases: TGTGCCAGCAGCCCCCAGGGGGCGCGGCTTGAAACCGGGGAGCTGTTTTTT. Translating gives CASSPQGARLETGELFF. Full variable domain (remainder filled in from reference TRBV9 and TRBJ2-2): DSGVTQTPKHLITATGQRVTLRCSPRSGDLSVYWYQQSLDQGLQFLIQYYNGEERAKGNILERFSAQQFPDLHSELNLSSLELGDSALYFCASSPQGARLETGELFFGEGSRLTVL.

The genes are TRBV5-1 and TRBJ1-2; D is undetermined. The CDR3 covers 13 residues. Germline V gives CDR1 SGHRS, CDR2 YFSETQ. V lost 4 bases and J lost 1, with 8 bases in between. CDR3 sequence (DNA): TGCGCCAGCAGCCCGCAGATTAACTATGGCTACACCTTC. Protein sequence: CASSPQINYGYTF.

This clone is a singleton in its sample. The chain joins TRBV4-2 to TRBJ2-1; 9 bases match TRBD2. Per the germline V gene, CDR1 is LGHNA and CDR2 is YNFKEQ. CDR3 size: 16 residues. J lost 7 bases, V lost 0 bases, and 7 bases had no gene match. The DNA for the CDR3 is TGTGCCAGCAGCCAAGATAGGGCGGGGGGGCTTAATGAGCAGTTCTTC. It encodes CASSQDRAGGLNEQFF.

Remarks on this clone: Without the conserved terminal phenylalanine or tryptophan, this CDR3 likely stems from a read error. The DNA is left out, because the CDR3 cannot be placed on it with certainty; the CDR3 is given as TCRdb lists it. The chain joins TRBV24-1 to TRBJ2-4; the table's D call, TRBD2, was not checked against the DNA. 13 amino acids form the CDR3, both terminal residues included. Germline V gene lookup returns CDR1 KGHDR and CDR2 SFDVKD. The CDR3 sequence is CATSDRGGAEGST.

The chain uses TRBV2 and TRBJ2-7, with D maybe TRBD1 (5 bases). Per germline, CDR1 SNHLY and CDR2 FYNNEI. V was pared by 7 bases and J by 13 bases, with 17 bases between. The CDR3 is made up of 11 amino acids. The CDR3 region is CASTVELGPYF. Written as DNA, the CDR3 is TGTGCCAGCACAGTTGAGCTGGGGCCCTACTTC.

This clone is a singleton in its sample. V usage is TRBV7-2 and J usage is TRBJ1-4, with a weak D call TRBD1 (5 bases). CDR1 is SGHTA, CDR2 FQGNSA, per germline. V dropped 5 bases and J dropped 7 bases, with 14 bases sitting between them. The CDR3 runs to 14 residues. CDR3 sequence reads: CASSLGGYFEKLFF. CDR3 nucleotides: TGTGCCAGCAGCCTTGGGGGGTATTTTGAAAAACTGTTTTTT. The whole variable domain, filled in from reference TRBV7-2 and TRBJ1-4, reads GAGVSQSPSNKVTEKGKDVELRCDPISGHTALYWYRQSLGQGLEFLIYFQGNSAPDKSGLPSDRFSAERTGGSVSTLTIQRTQQEDSAVYLCASSLGGYFEKLFFGSGTQLSVL.

A few counts support this clone. The chain has TRBV6-6 and TRBJ1-1; D remains ambiguous. CDR1 is MNHNY, CDR2 SVGAGI, per germline (reference sequence). CDR3 length: 14 amino acids. V was shortened by 6 bases and J by 0 bases, with 11 bases between the two germline ends. The DNA of the CDR3 is TGTGCCAGCAGCTATCCTAATTTGAACACTGAAGCTTTCTTT. It translates to CASSYPNLNTEAFF.

This clone was detected a few times. CDR3 sequence: CAWSLYGTGYSPLHF. The CDR3 DNA reads TGTGCCTGGAGCCTTTACGGGACAGGCTATTCACCCCTCCACTTT. The chain is built from TRBV30 and TRBJ1-6, with 8 positions matching TRBD1. CDR3 size: 15 residues. After removal of 3 bases from V and 8 bases from J, the junction contained 9 bases not matched to a gene. CDR1 is GTSNPN and CDR2 is SVGIG in the germline V gene (reference sequence).

The V gene is TRBV27, the J gene TRBJ2-2; D perhaps matches TRBD1 (5 bases). The V end lost 7 bases, the J end lost 2 bases, and 14 bases lay between the germline ends. The germline gives CDR1 MNHEY, CDR2 SMNVEV (reference sequence). This CDR3 region has 15 residues. The CDR3 coding sequence is TGTGCCAGCAACATCAGGGCGGTTAACACCGGGGAGCTGTTTTTT. It is translated as CASNIRAVNTGELFF.